Below are 30 T cell receptor beta chains sequenced from a single sample in a study of identical twins. TCRdb used MiXCR to reprocess the 5' RACE reads, holding one entry per CDR3 protein. The table shows 350,000 or so distinct CDR3 sequences, with around 9.7% occurring only once. Sequencing was performed on naive T cells sorted from blood. All receptors derive from a woman aged 45-59 years in good health.

This clonotype was seen a handful of times. The chain carries TRBV11-3 and TRBJ2-2, with unresolved D. V was pared by 5 bases and J by 4 bases, with 5 bases between. Germline V gene sequence: CDR1 SGHNT, CDR2 YENEEA. The CDR3 extends over 12 amino acids. This CDR3 is CASSTSTGELFF. The CDR3 DNA sequence: TGTGCCAGCAGCACAAGCACCGGGGAGCTGTTTTTT.

The chain joins TRBV12-5 to TRBJ2-7; D may be TRBD1 (6 bases). The CDR3 contains 13 residues. Germline V gene data show CDR1 as LGHNT and CDR2 as FRNRAP. The V end was cut by 3 bases, the J end by 3 bases, with 9 bases between. CDR3 amino acids: CASGFGQNYEQYF. The CDR3 DNA is TGTGCTAGTGGTTTCGGACAGAACTACGAGCAGTACTTC. Full variable domain (missing parts from reference TRBV12-5 and TRBJ2-7): DARVTQTPRHKVTEMGQEVTMRCQPILGHNTVFWYRQTMMQGLELLAYFRNRAPLDDSGMPKDRFSAEMPDATLATLKIQPSEPRDSAVYFCASGFGQNYEQYFGPGTRLTVT.

This clonotype was recorded a few times. This chain connects TRBV2 to TRBJ2-5; no clear D. Between the trimmed V and J ends, which lost 8 bases and 5 bases, there was a span of 6 bases. CDR1 SNHLY and CDR2 FYNNEI come from the germline V gene. The CDR3 runs 10 residues. The CDR3 sequence is CASCWETQYF. The CDR3, as DNA: TGTGCCAGCTGTTGGGAGACCCAGTACTTC.

There are a few counts of this clonotype. This chain links TRBV7-9 with TRBJ2-5, with unresolved D. Germline CDR1 reads SEHNR; CDR2 reads FQNEAQ (reference sequence). The V and J ends lost 5 bases and 2 bases respectively, with 9 bases between them. The CDR3 spans 13 residues. CDR3 DNA sequence: TGTGCCAGCAGCGGGAAAAAGCAAGAGACCCAGTACTTC. Encoded protein: CASSGKKQETQYF.

This clonotype was observed a handful of times. This chain joins TRBV5-1 and TRBJ2-1; D may be TRBD1 or TRBD2 (5 bases each). The germline V gene encodes CDR1 SGHRS and CDR2 YFSETQ. The V and J ends lost 3 bases and 10 bases respectively, with 17 bases between them. The CDR3 runs 14 residues. The CDR3 DNA follows: TGCGCCAGCAGCTCCTACCCCCTGGGGGAGGAGCAGTTCTTC. This gives the protein CASSSYPLGEEQFF.

The chain couples TRBV7-9 to TRBJ2-7, with D maybe TRBD1 (5 bases). The CDR3 consists of 13 residues. V was clipped by 1 base and J by 5 bases, with 9 bases between them. CDR1 and CDR2 (germline): SEHNR, FQNEAQ (reference sequence). The CDR3 is CASSLDWGHEQYF. For the CDR3, the DNA is TGTGCCAGCAGCTTAGATTGGGGCCACGAGCAGTACTTC.

This clonotype has just a few counts. The chain combines TRBV7-9 with TRBJ1-6; D remains unclear. Germline CDR1 SEHNR, CDR2 FQNEAQ (reference sequence). The CDR3 contains 15 residues. Trimming pared 5 bases from V and 4 bases from J, leaving 12 bases between. CDR3 amino acids: CASSESFEYNSPLHF. The CDR3 DNA sequence: TGTGCCAGCAGCGAGTCGTTCGAGTATAATTCACCCCTCCACTTT.

This clonotype was detected ten times or more. The chain combines TRBV4-1 with TRBJ1-1; 8 bases fit TRBD1. The CDR3 loop spans 15 amino acids. Germline trimming cut 2 bases from V and 6 bases from J; bases unmatched to any gene: 8. Germline CDR1 is MGHRA and CDR2 is YSYEKL. CDR3 loop: CASSQWTGQEPEAFF. CDR3 sequence (DNA): TGCGCCAGCAGCCAATGGACGGGACAGGAACCTGAAGCTTTCTTT.

Concerning this clonotype itself: This may come from a read error, since a much larger clone is one base off. Since no conserved phenylalanine or tryptophan closes the CDR3, a read error is the likely cause. The chain's CDR3 is CASSLGHGDGYTS. For the CDR3, the DNA is TGCGCCAGCAGCCTTGGGCACGGGGATGGCTACACCTCC. The chain recombines TRBV5-1 with TRBJ1-2; no firm D call. The CDR3 is made up of 13 amino acids. Germline CDR1 is SGHRS and CDR2 is YFSETQ. Trimming took off 4 bases at V and 6 bases at J, with 13 bases between the two ends.

A few counts support this clonotype. The chain recombines TRBV30 with TRBJ2-1; D might be TRBD1 (6 bases). The germline gives CDR1 GTSNPN, CDR2 SVGIG (reference sequence). The length of the CDR3 is 13 residues. The V end was cut by 0 bases, the J end by 14 bases, with 17 bases between. The CDR3 reads CAWSVRSGDRKFF. In nucleotides, the CDR3 is TGTGCCTGGAGTGTCCGTTCAGGGGACCGAAAGTTCTTC.

This clonotype was picked up a small number of times. The chain recombines TRBV6-6 with TRBJ2-2; 10 bases fit TRBD1. Germline loops: CDR1 MNHNY, CDR2 SVGAGI (reference sequence). The CDR3 is 16 residues long. The V segment lost 8 bases and the J segment 8 bases; nucleotides outside the gene matches: 14. The CDR3 is CASFRGTGVDPGELFF. CDR3 in DNA: TGTGCCAGCTTCCGCGGGACAGGGGTAGATCCAGGGGAGCTGTTTTTT.

This clonotype was seen ten or more times. This chain links TRBV6-5 with TRBJ1-5; 10 bases line up with TRBD1. Germline CDR1 is MNHEY and CDR2 is SVGAGI. Trimming at V came to 6 bases and at J to 4 bases, leaving 6 bases not matched to a gene. The CDR3 spans 15 residues. The CDR3 DNA reads TGTGCCAGCAGCCTGGGACAGGGGCCGAATCAGCCCCAGCATTTT. Translated, it gives CASSLGQGPNQPQHF.

The rearrangement joins TRBV25-1 to TRBJ2-3; D is unclear. Germline lookup yields CDR1 MGHDK and CDR2 SYGVNS. Trimming left V 6 bases short and J 4 bases short, with 14 bases between. The CDR3 sequence is 14 residues long. The DNA for the CDR3 is TGTGCCAGCAGGGGAACGGACCGCGCAGATACGCAGTATTTT. Amino acids: CASRGTDRADTQYF.

This chain joins TRBV7-2 and TRBJ1-6; D is unresolved. CDR3 size: 14 residues. Germline loops: CDR1 SGHTA, CDR2 FQGNSA. Trimming took off 1 base at V and 3 bases at J, with 4 bases between the two ends. The DNA of the CDR3 is TGTGCCAGCAGCTTAGAAGGCTATAATTCACCCCTCCACTTT. It translates to CASSLEGYNSPLHF.

The rearrangement joins TRBV9 to TRBJ2-6; possible D gene TRBD2, 7 bases. The CDR3 contains 19 residues. V lost 3 bases and J lost 0, with 19 bases in between. Germline V lookup: CDR1 SGDLS, CDR2 YYNGEE. The CDR3 DNA sequence: TGTGCCAGCAGCGCCGCCACAGGGAGGGCCCCCTCTGGGGCCAACGTCCTGACTTTC. It translates to CASSAATGRAPSGANVLTF.

This clonotype came up a few times. The genes are TRBV18 and TRBJ1-6, with TRBD1 identical over 7 bases. J was trimmed by 3 bases and V by 6 bases; bases with no gene match: 5. Germline V gene sequence: CDR1 KGHSH, CDR2 LQKENI. The CDR3 contains 15 residues. Written as DNA, the CDR3 is TGTGCCAGCTCCTTCACAGGGGTCTATAATTCACCCCTCCACTTT. Protein: CASSFTGVYNSPLHF.

This clonotype occurred many times. The chain carries TRBV5-6 and TRBJ1-3; a possible D gene is TRBD1 (6 bases). The CDR3 is 14 amino acids. V was shortened by 4 bases and J by 4 bases, with 12 bases between the two germline ends. Germline V gene sequence: CDR1 SGHDT, CDR2 YYEEEE. CDR3 region: CASSGRGSGNTIYF. In DNA form, the CDR3 reads TGTGCCAGCAGCGGTAGGGGGTCGGGAAACACCATATATTTT. The variable domain in full, with the rest retrieved from reference TRBV5-6 and TRBJ1-3, is DAGVTQSPTHLIKTRGQQVTLRCSPKSGHDTVSWYQQALGQGPQFIFQYYEEEERQRGNFPDRFSGHQFPNYSSELNVNALLLGDSALYLCASSGRGSGNTIYFGEGSWLTVV.

This clonotype was detected many times. The rearrangement joins TRBV12-3 or TRBV12-4 to TRBJ2-5; D remains ambiguous. This CDR3 spans 14 amino acids. The V end was cut by 6 bases, the J end by 9 bases, with 20 bases between. For the CDR3, the DNA is TGTGCCAGCAGGCATGGACGTCTCCAGACGGCCCAGTACTTC. It specifies CASRHGRLQTAQYF.

This clonotype was picked up a small number of times. The V and J genes are TRBV10-3 and TRBJ2-7; tentatively, D is TRBD2 (6 bases). Germline V gene data show CDR1 as ENHRY and CDR2 as SYGVKD. CDR3 size: 11 residues. V was shortened by 0 bases and J by 13 bases, with 10 bases between the two germline ends. CDR3 region: CAISESGGEYF. In DNA, the CDR3 is TGTGCCATCAGTGAGTCGGGAGGTGAATACTTC.

This clonotype was counted ten times or more. The CDR3, as DNA: TGTGCCAGCAGTCCGTACCACAACAGGGGAATTAGCTCCGGAAACACCATATATTTT. Its protein product is CASSPYHNRGISSGNTIYF. The chain joins TRBV27 to TRBJ1-3; 7 positions match TRBD1. Germline V CDR1 and CDR2: MNHEY, SMNVEV (reference sequence). The CDR3 consists of 19 residues. V was pared by 5 bases and J by 4 bases, with 20 bases of the junction left unmatched.

This clonotype was recorded at least ten times. The chain uses TRBV20-1 and TRBJ1-5; no definite D call. Trimming removed 3 bases at V and 7 bases at J, with 13 bases between. Germline V gene sequence: CDR1 DFQATT, CDR2 SNEGSKA (reference sequence). The CDR3 length is 13 residues. CDR3 bases: TGCAGTGCTAGCCGGGGTACCGGGCAGCCCCAGCATTTT. Translation: CSASRGTGQPQHF.

This clonotype was seen more than once but under ten times. The chain recombines TRBV5-6 with TRBJ2-1; 11 nucleotides align to TRBD2. Germline CDR1 reads SGHDT; CDR2 reads YYEEEE. The CDR3 is 15 amino acids. The J segment lost 3 bases and the V segment lost 4 bases, leaving 3 bases of the junction unmatched. The CDR3: CASSPSGRSYNEQFF. The CDR3 nucleotides are TGTGCCAGCAGCCCTAGCGGGAGGAGCTACAATGAGCAGTTCTTC.

This clonotype was observed a handful of times. This chain links TRBV20-1 with TRBJ2-7; D is possibly TRBD2 (6 bases). The CDR3 sequence is 12 residues long. The ends were cut back, 7 bases at V and 3 bases at J, with 13 bases in the middle. From germline, CDR1 is DFQATT and CDR2 SNEGSKA (reference sequence). The CDR3 loop reads CSGVRDHYEQYF. DNA of the CDR3: TGCAGTGGAGTGCGGGACCACTACGAGCAGTACTTC.

J is TRBJ1-1 and V is TRBV7-9; D remains ambiguous. Per germline, CDR1 SEHNR and CDR2 FQNEAQ (reference sequence). Between the trimmed V and J ends, which lost 4 bases and 0 bases, there was a span of 12 bases. The CDR3 is made up of 15 amino acids. The CDR3 reads CASSYNLGVNTEAFF. DNA for the CDR3: TGTGCCAGCAGCTACAACTTGGGAGTGAACACTGAAGCTTTCTTT.

This clonotype was counted ten times or more. The rearrangement uses TRBV12-3 or TRBV12-4 and TRBJ2-2; 8 positions match TRBD2. Unmatched junction bases numbered 5, after V lost 4 bases and J lost 4 bases. CDR3 size: 15 residues. CDR3 loop: CASSSIGGATGELFF. In nucleotides, the CDR3 is TGTGCCAGCAGTTCCATCGGGGGGGCCACCGGGGAGCTGTTTTTT.

For the CDR3, the DNA is TGTGCCAGCAGTTTAGCGGCGGGAGGCATCTACAATGAGCAGTTCTTC. It specifies CASSLAAGGIYNEQFF. The chain uses TRBV12-3 or TRBV12-4 and TRBJ2-1; 8 bases line up with TRBD2. The CDR3 totals 16 residues. J lost 3 bases, V lost 0 bases, and 4 bases had no gene match.

The V call is TRBV20-1, the J call TRBJ2-3, with 14 bases that match TRBD2. Germline V gene data show CDR1 as DFQATT and CDR2 as SNEGSKA (reference sequence). V lost 6 bases and J lost 5; bases outside the gene matches: 7. This CDR3 is built from 15 residues. CDR3 sequence reads: CSAAGTSGRKDTQYF. The CDR3 nucleotides are TGCAGTGCAGCCGGGACTAGCGGGAGAAAAGATACGCAGTATTTT.

This clonotype was found a few times. The chain links TRBV12-3 or TRBV12-4 to TRBJ2-6; 7 bases are shared with TRBD2. This CDR3 is built from 18 residues. V shed 0 bases, J shed 3 bases, and the junction held 8 bases outside the gene matches. CDR3: CASSLARRESFGANVLTF. For the CDR3, the DNA is TGTGCCAGCAGTTTAGCGCGGCGGGAGTCCTTTGGGGCCAACGTCCTGACTTTC.

The chain couples TRBV6-1 to TRBJ1-1; D not certain. The CDR3 extends over 13 amino acids. Trimming took off 7 bases at V and 0 bases at J, with 9 bases between the two ends. CDR1 is MNHNS and CDR2 is SASEGT in the germline V gene. The CDR3 loop reads CASTDWVNTEAFF. In DNA form, the CDR3 reads TGTGCCAGCACGGATTGGGTGAACACTGAAGCTTTCTTT.

The table lists this clonotype with many counts. This rearrangement joins TRBV3-1 to TRBJ2-1, with 16 positions matching TRBD2. The CDR3 sequence is 18 residues long. The junction had 10 bases not matched to a gene; V was cut back by 3 bases and J by 8 bases. Per germline, CDR1 LGHDT and CDR2 YNNKEL (reference sequence). CDR3 sequence: CASSHTWGLAGGPHEQFF. CDR3 DNA: TGTGCCAGCAGCCACACCTGGGGACTAGCGGGAGGGCCGCATGAGCAGTTCTTC.